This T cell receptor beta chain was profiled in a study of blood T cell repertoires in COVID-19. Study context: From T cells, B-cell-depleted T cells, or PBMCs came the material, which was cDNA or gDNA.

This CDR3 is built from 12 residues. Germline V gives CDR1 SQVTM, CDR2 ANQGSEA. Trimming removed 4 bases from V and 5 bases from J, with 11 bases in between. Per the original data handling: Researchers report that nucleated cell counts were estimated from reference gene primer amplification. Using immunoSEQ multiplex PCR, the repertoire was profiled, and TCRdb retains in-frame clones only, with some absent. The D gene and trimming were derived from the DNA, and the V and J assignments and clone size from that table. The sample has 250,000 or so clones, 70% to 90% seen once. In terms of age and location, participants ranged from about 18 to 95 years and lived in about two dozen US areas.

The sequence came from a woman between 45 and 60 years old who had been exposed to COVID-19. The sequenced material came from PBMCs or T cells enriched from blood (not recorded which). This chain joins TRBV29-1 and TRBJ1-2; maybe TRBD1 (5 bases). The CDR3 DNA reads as TGCAGCGTTGCGCGACAGAGGTATGGCTACACCTTC. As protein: CSVARQRYGYTF.